Each of the 15 T cell receptor beta chains below was sequenced from the same sample in a study of technical replicates of blood from a few donors. Clones were read by immunoSEQ multiplex PCR, and TCRdb kept only the in-frame ones, dropping some. The sample includes roughly 60,000 clones, roughly nine tenths of them seen just once. The sequencing input was PBMCs. The receptor set was obtained from a human donor in good health. Some clones in this sample may be carry-over from other donors' samples.

This chain joins TRBV5-1 and TRBJ2-6; no definite D call. Trimming removed 7 bases from V and 0 bases from J, with 8 bases in between. Germline V CDR1 and CDR2: SGHRS, YFSETQ. CDR3 length: 14 amino acids. CDR3 bases: TGCGCCAGCCATCAGGTCTCTGGGGCCAACGTCCTGACTTTC. This codes for CASHQVSGANVLTF.

The rearrangement uses TRBV29-1 and TRBJ2-7; 10 positions agree with TRBD2. The CDR3 runs 13 residues. With 5 bases clipped from V and 5 bases from J, the junction kept 6 bases outside the gene matches. Germline loops: CDR1 SQVTM, CDR2 ANQGSEA. Here the CDR3 reads CSVFSGRSNEQYF. The CDR3 nucleotides read TGCAGCGTTTTTAGCGGGAGGAGTAACGAGCAGTACTTC.

V gene TRBV6-6 combines with J gene TRBJ2-5; a weak D match, TRBD2 (6 bases). V gave up 5 bases and J gave up 4 bases, with 14 bases separating them. The CDR3 consists of 14 residues. Germline-derived CDR1 and CDR2 are MNHNY and SVGAGI (reference sequence). CDR3: CASSVGVEGETQYF. As DNA, the CDR3 is TGTGCCAGCAGTGTAGGGGTGGAGGGAGAGACCCAGTACTTC.

The chain links TRBV5-5 to TRBJ1-2; 12 bases fit TRBD1. This CDR3 has 16 amino acids. Per germline, CDR1 SGHKS and CDR2 YYEKEE (reference sequence). After removal of 6 bases from V and 7 bases from J, the junction contained 13 bases not matched to a gene. The CDR3 loop is CASTDLWDRGRGGYTF. The CDR3 DNA reads TGTGCCAGCACCGATCTTTGGGACAGGGGGCGCGGTGGCTACACCTTC.

This chain uses TRBV9 with TRBJ2-5; TRBD2 aligns across 12 bases. This CDR3 region has 16 residues. The junction had 5 bases not matched to a gene; V was cut back by 0 bases and J by 5 bases. In germline, CDR1 is SGDLS, CDR2 YYNGEE. CDR3 bases: TGTGCCAGCAGCGTAGGGCTAGCGGGAGGGCCTGAGACCCAGTACTTC. This sequence encodes CASSVGLAGGPETQYF.

The chain joins TRBV7-3 to TRBJ2-5; D possibly corresponds to TRBD1 (5 bases). The V end lost 1 base, the J end lost 3 bases, and 6 bases lay between the germline ends. This CDR3 has 13 residues. From germline, CDR1 is SGHTA and CDR2 FQGTGA. The CDR3 region has the DNA TGTGCCAGCAGCTTAAGACAGAAAGAGACCCAGTACTTC. It translates to CASSLRQKETQYF.

This clone has only one observation. The gene calls are TRBV29-1 and TRBJ2-7; 12 nucleotides align to TRBD1. V shed 6 bases and J 7 bases; nucleotides not matched to a gene: 4. CDR3 size: 12 residues. The V gene's germline CDR1 is SQVTM and CDR2 ANQGSEA. CDR3 protein: CSVGQGAREQYF. Here the CDR3 DNA reads TGCAGCGTGGGACAGGGGGCACGGGAGCAGTACTTC.

The V and J genes are TRBV7-2 and TRBJ1-6; D might be TRBD1 (5 bases). The CDR3 contains 14 residues. In germline, CDR1 is SGHTA, CDR2 FQGNSA. V lost 4 bases and J lost 8, with 12 bases in between. The CDR3 bases are TGTGCCAGCAGCTCTCTCAGGGTCGATTCACCCCTCCACTTT. Translated: CASSSLRVDSPLHF.

The genes are TRBV5-6 and TRBJ2-7, with D perhaps matching TRBD1 (6 bases). Germline assignment: CDR1 SGHDT and CDR2 YYEEEE. The CDR3 has 16 amino acids. V was shortened by 0 bases and J by 2 bases, with 15 bases between the two germline ends. This CDR3 is CASSLASGQLAYEQYF. In DNA, the CDR3 is TGTGCCAGCAGCTTGGCGTCCGGACAGCTAGCCTACGAGCAGTACTTC.

V is TRBV7-8 and J is TRBJ2-7; 13 nucleotides agree with TRBD2. Germline loops: CDR1 SGHVS, CDR2 FQNEAQ. The CDR3 consists of 17 residues. With V trimmed by 5 bases and J by 6 bases, 13 bases remained unmatched. In DNA, the CDR3 is TGTGCCAGCAGCGAGGCCCCCCGGACTAGCGGGGGAGGCGAGCAGTACTTC. It is translated as CASSEAPRTSGGGEQYF.

The V call is TRBV29-1, the J call TRBJ1-2; 9 bases line up with TRBD1. Germline assignment: CDR1 SQVTM and CDR2 ANQGSEA. V dropped 7 bases and J dropped 7; count of bases not matched to a gene: 4. CDR3 length: 11 residues. Here the CDR3 reads CSGRQGGGYTF. CDR3 DNA: TGCAGCGGTCGACAGGGGGGTGGCTACACCTTC.

In its sample, this clone was seen once. The V gene is TRBV9, the J gene TRBJ2-2; TRBD2 agrees at 9 bases. The CDR3 loop spans 17 amino acids. The junction had 11 bases not matched to a gene; V was cut back by 6 bases and J by 2 bases. CDR1 SGDLS and CDR2 YYNGEE come from the germline V gene. The chain's CDR3 is CASTESGGGANTGELFF. The CDR3, as DNA: TGTGCCAGCACCGAGTCGGGCGGGGGGGCTAACACCGGGGAGCTGTTTTTT.

This chain connects TRBV6-5 to TRBJ2-3; 14 nucleotides align to TRBD2. V shed 5 bases and J 5 bases; nucleotides not matched to a gene: 3. CDR3 length: 15 residues. CDR1 is MNHEY and CDR2 is SVGAGI in the germline V gene. CDR3 sequence: CASSLGTSGGDTQYF. The CDR3 DNA reads TGTGCCAGCAGTCTTGGGACTAGCGGGGGAGATACGCAGTATTTT.

Turning to this clone: In the same sample, other DNA sequences code for this CDR3. This chain uses TRBV5-1 with TRBJ2-1; D is possibly TRBD2 (6 bases). This CDR3 spans 14 amino acids. Trimming removed 4 bases from V and 4 bases from J, with 12 bases in between. Germline V gives CDR1 SGHRS, CDR2 YFSETQ. For the CDR3, the DNA is TGCGCCAGCAGCCCCTCCGGGGGATACAATGAGCAGTTCTTC. Translation gives CASSPSGGYNEQFF.

This chain connects TRBV18 to TRBJ2-7; the match to TRBD1 covers 8 bases. Germline V gives CDR1 KGHSH, CDR2 LQKENI. The CDR3 runs 16 residues. Germline trimming cut 0 bases from V and 2 bases from J; bases unmatched to any gene: 6. CDR3 coding DNA: TGTGCCAGCTCACCACCTCTGACAGGGGCCCCCTACGAGCAGTACTTC. This gives the protein CASSPPLTGAPYEQYF.